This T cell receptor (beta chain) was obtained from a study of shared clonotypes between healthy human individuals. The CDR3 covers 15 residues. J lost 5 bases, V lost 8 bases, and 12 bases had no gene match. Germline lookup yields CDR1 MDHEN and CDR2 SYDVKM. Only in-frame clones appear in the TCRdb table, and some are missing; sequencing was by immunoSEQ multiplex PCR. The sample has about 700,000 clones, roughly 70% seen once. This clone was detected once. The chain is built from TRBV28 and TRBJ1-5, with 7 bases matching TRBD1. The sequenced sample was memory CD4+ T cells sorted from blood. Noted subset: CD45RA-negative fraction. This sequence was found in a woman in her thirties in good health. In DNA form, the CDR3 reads TGTGCCAGCCGAAAAGGGGACAGCTTCTATCAGCCCCAGCATTTT. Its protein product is CASRKGDSFYQPQHF.